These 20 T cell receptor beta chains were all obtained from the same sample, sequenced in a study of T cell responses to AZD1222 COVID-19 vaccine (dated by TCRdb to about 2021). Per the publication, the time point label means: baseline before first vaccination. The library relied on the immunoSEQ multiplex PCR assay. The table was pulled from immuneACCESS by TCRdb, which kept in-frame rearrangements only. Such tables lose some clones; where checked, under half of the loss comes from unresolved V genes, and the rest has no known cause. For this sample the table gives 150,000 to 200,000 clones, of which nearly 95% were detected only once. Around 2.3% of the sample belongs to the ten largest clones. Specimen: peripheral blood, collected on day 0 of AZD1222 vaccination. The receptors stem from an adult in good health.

The CDR3 region has the DNA TGCGCCAGCAGCCGCGACAGCCGGGGCACTGAAGCTTTCTTT. Encoded protein: CASSRDSRGTEAFF. The genes are TRBV4-3 and TRBJ1-1; tentative D call: TRBD1 (5 bases). From germline, CDR1 is LGHNA and CDR2 YSLEER. The ends were cut back, 4 bases at V and 4 bases at J, with 13 bases in the middle. CDR3 size: 14 residues.

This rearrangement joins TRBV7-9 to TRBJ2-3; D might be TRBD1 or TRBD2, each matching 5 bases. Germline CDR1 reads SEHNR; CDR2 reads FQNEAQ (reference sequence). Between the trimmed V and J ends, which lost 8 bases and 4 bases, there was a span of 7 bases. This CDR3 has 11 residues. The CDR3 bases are TGTGCCAGCCGGGGCCCAGATACGCAGTATTTT. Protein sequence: CASRGPDTQYF.

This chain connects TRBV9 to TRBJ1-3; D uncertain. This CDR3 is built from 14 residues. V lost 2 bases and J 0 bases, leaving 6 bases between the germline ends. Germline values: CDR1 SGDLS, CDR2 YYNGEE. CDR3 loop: CASSVGYSGNTIYF. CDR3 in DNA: TGTGCCAGCAGCGTCGGATACTCTGGAAACACCATATATTTT.

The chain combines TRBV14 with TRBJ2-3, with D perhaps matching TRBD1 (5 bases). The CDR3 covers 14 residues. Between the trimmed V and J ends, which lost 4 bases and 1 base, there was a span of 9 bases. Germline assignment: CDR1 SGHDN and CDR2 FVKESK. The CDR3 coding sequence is TGTGCCAGCAGCCGGGGCAGGGGCACAGATACGCAGTATTTT. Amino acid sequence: CASSRGRGTDTQYF.

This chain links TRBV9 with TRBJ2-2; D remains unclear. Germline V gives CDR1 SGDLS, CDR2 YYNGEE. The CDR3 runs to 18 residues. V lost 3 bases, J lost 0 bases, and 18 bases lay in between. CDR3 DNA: TGTGCCAGCAGCGCCCAGCGTTTAATGGGTACGAACACCGGGGAGCTGTTTTTT. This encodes CASSAQRLMGTNTGELFF.

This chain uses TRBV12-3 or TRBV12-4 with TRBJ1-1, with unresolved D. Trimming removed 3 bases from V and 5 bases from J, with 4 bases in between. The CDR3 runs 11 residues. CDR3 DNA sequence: TGTGCCAGCAGTTTCGGTACTGAAGCTTTCTTT. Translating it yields CASSFGTEAFF.

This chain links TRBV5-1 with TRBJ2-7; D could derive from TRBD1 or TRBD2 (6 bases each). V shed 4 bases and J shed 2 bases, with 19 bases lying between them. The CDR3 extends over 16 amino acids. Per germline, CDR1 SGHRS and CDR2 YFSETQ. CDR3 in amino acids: CASSGGPGRPTYEQYF. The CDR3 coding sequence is TGCGCCAGCAGCGGGGGGCCAGGCAGGCCCACCTACGAGCAGTACTTC.

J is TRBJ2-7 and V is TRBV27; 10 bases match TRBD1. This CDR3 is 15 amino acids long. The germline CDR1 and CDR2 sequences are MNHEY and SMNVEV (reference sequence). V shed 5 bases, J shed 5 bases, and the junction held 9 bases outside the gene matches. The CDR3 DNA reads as TGTGCCAGCAGTCCCTGGACAGGGGGTAGGGACGAGCAGTACTTC. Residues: CASSPWTGGRDEQYF.

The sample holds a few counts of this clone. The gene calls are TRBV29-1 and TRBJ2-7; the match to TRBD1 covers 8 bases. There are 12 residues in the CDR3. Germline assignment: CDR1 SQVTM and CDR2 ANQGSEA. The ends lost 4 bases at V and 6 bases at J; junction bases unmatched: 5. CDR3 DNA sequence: TGCAGCGTTGGTAGGACAGGGACCGAGCAGTACTTC. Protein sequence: CSVGRTGTEQYF.

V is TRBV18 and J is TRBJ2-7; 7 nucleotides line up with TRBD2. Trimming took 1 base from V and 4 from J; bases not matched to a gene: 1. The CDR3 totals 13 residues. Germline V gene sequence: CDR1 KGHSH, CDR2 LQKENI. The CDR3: CASSPLGGYEQYF. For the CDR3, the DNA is TGTGCCAGCTCACCACTCGGGGGGTACGAGCAGTACTTC.

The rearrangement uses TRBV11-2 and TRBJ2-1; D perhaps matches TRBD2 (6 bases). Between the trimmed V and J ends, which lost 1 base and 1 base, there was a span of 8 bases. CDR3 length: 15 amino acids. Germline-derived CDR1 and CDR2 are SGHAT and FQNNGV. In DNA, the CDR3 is TGTGCCAGCAGCTTAGTCGGGAGTTCCTACAATGAGCAGTTCTTC. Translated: CASSLVGSSYNEQFF.

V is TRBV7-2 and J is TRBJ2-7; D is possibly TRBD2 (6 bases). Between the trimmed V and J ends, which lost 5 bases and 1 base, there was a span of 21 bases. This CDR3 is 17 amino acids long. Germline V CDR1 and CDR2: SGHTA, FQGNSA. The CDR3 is CASSDKGGGVGSYEQYF. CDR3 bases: TGTGCCAGCAGCGACAAAGGTGGCGGGGTCGGGTCCTACGAGCAGTACTTC.

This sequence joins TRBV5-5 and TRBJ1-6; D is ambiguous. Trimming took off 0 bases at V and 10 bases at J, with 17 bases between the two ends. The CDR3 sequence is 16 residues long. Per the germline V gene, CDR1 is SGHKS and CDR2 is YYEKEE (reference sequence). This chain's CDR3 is CASSLGSRTDSSPLHF. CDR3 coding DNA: TGTGCCAGCAGCTTGGGATCCAGGACCGACTCCTCACCCCTCCACTTT.

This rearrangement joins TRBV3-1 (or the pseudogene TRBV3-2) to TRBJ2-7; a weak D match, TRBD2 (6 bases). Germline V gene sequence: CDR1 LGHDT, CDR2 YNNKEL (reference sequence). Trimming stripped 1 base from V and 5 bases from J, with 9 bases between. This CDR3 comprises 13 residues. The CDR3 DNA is TGTGCCAGCAGCCAAGGCGGGGTGAACGAGCAGTACTTC. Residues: CASSQGGVNEQYF.

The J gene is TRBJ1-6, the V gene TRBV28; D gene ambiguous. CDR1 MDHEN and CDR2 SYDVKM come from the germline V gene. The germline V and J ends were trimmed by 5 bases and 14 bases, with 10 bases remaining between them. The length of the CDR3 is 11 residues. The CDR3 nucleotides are TGTGCCAGCAGTAGCGGTGTTTCCCTCCACTTT. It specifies CASSSGVSLHF.

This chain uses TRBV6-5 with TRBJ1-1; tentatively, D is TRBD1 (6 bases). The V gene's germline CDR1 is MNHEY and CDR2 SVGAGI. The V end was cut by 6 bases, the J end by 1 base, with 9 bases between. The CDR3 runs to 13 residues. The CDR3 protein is CASSMTGNTEAFF. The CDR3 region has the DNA TGTGCCAGCAGCATGACAGGGAACACTGAAGCTTTCTTT.

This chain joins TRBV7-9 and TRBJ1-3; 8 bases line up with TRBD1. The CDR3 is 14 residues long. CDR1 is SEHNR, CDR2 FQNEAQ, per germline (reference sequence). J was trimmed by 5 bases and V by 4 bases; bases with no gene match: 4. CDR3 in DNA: TGTGCCAGCAGCTGGGGACAGGAGAGAAACACCATATATTTT. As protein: CASSWGQERNTIYF.

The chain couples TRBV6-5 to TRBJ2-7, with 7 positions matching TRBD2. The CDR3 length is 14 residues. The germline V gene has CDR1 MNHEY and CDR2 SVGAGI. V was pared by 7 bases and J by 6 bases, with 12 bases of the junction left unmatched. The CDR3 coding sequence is TGTGCCAGCACCCAAGAGGGAGGGTCGGGCGAGCAGTACTTC. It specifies CASTQEGGSGEQYF.

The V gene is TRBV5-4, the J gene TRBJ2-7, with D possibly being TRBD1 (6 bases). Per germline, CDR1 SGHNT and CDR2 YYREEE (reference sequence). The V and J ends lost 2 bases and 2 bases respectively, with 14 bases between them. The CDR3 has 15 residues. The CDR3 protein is CASSFAGTRTYEQYF. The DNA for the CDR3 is TGTGCCAGCAGCTTCGCTGGGACACGAACCTACGAGCAGTACTTC.

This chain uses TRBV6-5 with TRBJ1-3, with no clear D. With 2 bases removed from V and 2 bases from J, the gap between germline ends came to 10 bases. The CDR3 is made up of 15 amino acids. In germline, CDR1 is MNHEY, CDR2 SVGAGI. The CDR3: CASSYEGLAGNTIYF. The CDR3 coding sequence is TGTGCCAGCAGTTACGAGGGATTGGCTGGAAACACCATATATTTT.